One sample yielded the 7 T cell receptor beta chains listed below, sequenced in a study of blood T cell repertoires in COVID-19. Libraries were prepared by immunoSEQ multiplex PCR; TCRdb keeps only in-frame clonotypes and omits some of them. The sample holds about 49,000 clones, 81% seen once. The sample taken for sequencing was peripheral blood. Every receptor here comes from a woman over 75 with COVID-19, enrolled during active disease.

V gene TRBV18 combines with J gene TRBJ1-5; 12 bases fit TRBD1. Germline V CDR1 and CDR2: KGHSH, LQKENI. This CDR3 region has 17 residues. V shed 3 bases, J shed 5 bases, and the junction held 8 bases outside the gene matches. The CDR3 protein is CASSPGQGAFSDQPQHF. In DNA form, the CDR3 reads TGTGCCAGCTCACCGGGACAGGGGGCGTTCAGTGATCAGCCCCAGCATTTT.

This rearrangement joins TRBV6-6 to TRBJ2-3, with a tentative D call TRBD2 (5 bases). This CDR3 region has 16 residues. Germline V lookup: CDR1 MNHNY, CDR2 SVGAGI (reference sequence). V gave up 0 bases and J gave up 3 bases, with 13 bases separating them. The CDR3 nucleotides read TGTGCCAGCAGTTACTCGATCCTAGCTAGTACAGATACGCAGTATTTT. Translated, it gives CASSYSILASTDTQYF.

The sample holds a few counts of this clone. V gene TRBV5-6 combines with J gene TRBJ2-7; D remains unclear. Per the germline V gene, CDR1 is SGHDT and CDR2 is YYEEEE. The CDR3 is 12 amino acids. The germline V and J ends were trimmed by 4 bases and 0 bases, with 5 bases remaining between them. The CDR3 spells CASSKHSYEQYF. DNA for the CDR3: TGTGCCAGCAGCAAACACTCCTACGAGCAGTACTTC.

The chain links TRBV7-2 to TRBJ2-5, with 11 bases lining up with TRBD2. The V segment lost 5 bases and the J segment 4 bases; nucleotides outside the gene matches: 0. Germline values: CDR1 SGHTA, CDR2 FQGNSA. The length of the CDR3 is 13 residues. The CDR3 region has the DNA TGTGCCAGCAGCGGGACTAGCGGAGAGACCCAGTACTTC. Protein product: CASSGTSGETQYF.

V and J are TRBV28 and TRBJ2-2; the match to TRBD1 covers 10 bases. The trim removed 8 bases at V and 8 bases at J, leaving 8 bases unmatched. Germline lookup yields CDR1 MDHEN and CDR2 SYDVKM. The CDR3 contains 14 residues. CDR3 in DNA: TGTGCCAGCCTGACAGGGGGCAACAAAGGGGAGCTGTTTTTT. It is translated as CASLTGGNKGELFF. Full variable domain (rest looked up from reference TRBV28 and TRBJ2-2): DVKVTQSSRYLVKRTGEKVFLECVQDMDHENMFWYRQDPGLGLRLIYFSYDVKMKEKGDIPEGYSVSREKKERFSLILESASTNQTSMYLCASLTGGNKGELFFGEGSRLTVL.

The V call is TRBV9, the J call TRBJ2-7, with TRBD2 identical over 9 bases. Germline V CDR1 and CDR2: SGDLS, YYNGEE. V was clipped by 3 bases and J by 6 bases; unmatched bases: 4. CDR3 size: 13 residues. The CDR3 coding sequence is TGTGCCAGCAGCGAGGGACTAGCCGGCGAGCAGTACTTC. It specifies CASSEGLAGEQYF.

The chain combines TRBV19 with TRBJ2-2, with D possibly TRBD2 on 5 matching bases. Germline V gene data show CDR1 as LNHDA and CDR2 as SQIVND (reference sequence). V was clipped by 9 bases and J by 6 bases, with 17 bases between them. This CDR3 has 14 residues. CDR3 DNA sequence: TGTGCCAGCGGGATTCTGAGTTTGCCCGGGGAGCTGTTTTTT. Translated: CASGILSLPGELFF.